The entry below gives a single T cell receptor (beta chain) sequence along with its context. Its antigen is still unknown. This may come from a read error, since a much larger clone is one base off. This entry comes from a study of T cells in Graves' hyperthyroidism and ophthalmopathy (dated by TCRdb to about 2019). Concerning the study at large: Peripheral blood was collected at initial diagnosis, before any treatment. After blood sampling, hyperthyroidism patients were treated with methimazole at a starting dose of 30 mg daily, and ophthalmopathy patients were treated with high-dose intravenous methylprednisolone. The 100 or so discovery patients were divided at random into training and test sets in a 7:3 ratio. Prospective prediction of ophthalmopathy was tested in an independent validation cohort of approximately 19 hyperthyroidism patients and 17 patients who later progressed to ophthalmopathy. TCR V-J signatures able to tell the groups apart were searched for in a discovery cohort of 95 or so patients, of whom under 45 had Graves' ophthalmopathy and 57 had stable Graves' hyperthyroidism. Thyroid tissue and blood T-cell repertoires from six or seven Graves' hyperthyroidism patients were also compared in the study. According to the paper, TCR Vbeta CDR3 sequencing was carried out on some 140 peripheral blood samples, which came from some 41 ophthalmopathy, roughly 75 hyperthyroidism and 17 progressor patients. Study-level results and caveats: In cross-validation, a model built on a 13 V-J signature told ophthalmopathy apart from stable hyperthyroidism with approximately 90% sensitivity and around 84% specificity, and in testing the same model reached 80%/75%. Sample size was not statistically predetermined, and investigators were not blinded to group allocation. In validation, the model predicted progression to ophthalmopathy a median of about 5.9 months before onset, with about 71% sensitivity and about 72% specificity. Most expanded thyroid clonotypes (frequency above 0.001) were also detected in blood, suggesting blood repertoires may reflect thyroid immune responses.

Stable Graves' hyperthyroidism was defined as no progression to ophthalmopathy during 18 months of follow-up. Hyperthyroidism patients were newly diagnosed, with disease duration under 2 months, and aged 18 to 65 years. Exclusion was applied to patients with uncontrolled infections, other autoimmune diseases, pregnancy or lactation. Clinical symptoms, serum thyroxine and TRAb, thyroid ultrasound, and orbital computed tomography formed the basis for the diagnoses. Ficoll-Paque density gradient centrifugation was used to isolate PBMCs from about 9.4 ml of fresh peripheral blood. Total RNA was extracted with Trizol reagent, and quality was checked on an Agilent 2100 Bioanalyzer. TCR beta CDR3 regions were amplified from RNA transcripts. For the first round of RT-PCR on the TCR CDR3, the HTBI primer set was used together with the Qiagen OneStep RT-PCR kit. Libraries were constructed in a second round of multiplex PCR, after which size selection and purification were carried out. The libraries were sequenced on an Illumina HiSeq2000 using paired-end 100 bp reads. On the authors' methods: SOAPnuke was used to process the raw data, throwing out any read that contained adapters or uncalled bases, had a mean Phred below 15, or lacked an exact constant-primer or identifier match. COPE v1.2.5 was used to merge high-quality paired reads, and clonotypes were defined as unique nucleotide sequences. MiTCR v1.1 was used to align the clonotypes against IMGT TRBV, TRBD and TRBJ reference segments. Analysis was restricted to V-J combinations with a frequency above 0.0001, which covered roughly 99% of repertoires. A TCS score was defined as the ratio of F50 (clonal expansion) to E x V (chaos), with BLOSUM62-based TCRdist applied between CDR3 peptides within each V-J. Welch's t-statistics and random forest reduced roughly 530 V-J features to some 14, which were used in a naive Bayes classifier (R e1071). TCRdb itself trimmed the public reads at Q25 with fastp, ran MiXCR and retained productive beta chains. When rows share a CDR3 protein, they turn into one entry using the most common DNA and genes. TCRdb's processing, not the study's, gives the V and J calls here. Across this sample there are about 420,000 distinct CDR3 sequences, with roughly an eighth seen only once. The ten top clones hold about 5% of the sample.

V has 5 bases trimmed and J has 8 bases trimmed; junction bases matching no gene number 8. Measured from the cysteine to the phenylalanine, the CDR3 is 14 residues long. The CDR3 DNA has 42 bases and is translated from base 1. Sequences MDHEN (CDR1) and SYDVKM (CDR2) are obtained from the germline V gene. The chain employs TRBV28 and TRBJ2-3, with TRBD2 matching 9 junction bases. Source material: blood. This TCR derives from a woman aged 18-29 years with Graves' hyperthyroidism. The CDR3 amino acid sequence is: CASSPLAGAGTQYF. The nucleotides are TGTGCCAGCAGTCCGTTAGCGGGAGCAGGTACGCAGTATTTT.